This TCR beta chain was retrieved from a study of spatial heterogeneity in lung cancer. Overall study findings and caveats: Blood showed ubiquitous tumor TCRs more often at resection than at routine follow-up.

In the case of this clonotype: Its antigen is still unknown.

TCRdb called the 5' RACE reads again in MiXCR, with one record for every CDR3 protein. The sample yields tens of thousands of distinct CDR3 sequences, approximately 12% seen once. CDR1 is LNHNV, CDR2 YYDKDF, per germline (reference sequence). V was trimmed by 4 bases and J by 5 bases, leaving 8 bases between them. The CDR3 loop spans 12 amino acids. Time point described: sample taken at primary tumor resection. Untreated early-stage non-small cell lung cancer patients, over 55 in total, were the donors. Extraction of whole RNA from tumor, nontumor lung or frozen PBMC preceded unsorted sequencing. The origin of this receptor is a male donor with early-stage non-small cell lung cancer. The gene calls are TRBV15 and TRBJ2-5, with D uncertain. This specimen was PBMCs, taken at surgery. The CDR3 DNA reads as TGTGCCACCAGCACCTTTGGGGAGACCCAGTACTTC. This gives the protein CATSTFGETQYF.